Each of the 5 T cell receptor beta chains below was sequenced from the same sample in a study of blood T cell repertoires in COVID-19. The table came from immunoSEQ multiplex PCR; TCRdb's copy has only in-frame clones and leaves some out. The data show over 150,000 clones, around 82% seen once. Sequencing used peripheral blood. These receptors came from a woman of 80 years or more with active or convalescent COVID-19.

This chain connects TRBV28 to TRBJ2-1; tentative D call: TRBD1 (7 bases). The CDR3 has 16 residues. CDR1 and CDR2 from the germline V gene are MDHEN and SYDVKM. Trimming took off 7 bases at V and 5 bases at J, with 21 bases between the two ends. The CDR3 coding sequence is TGTGCCAGCAACTTAAATCCAGGGGGGCCGAACAATGAGCAGTTCTTC. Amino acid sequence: CASNLNPGGPNNEQFF.

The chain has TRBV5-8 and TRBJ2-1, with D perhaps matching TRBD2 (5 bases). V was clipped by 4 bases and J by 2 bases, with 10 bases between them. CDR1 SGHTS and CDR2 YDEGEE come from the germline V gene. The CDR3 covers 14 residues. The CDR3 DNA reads TGTGCCAGCAGCCAGGACTCTACCTACAATGAGCAGTTCTTC. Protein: CASSQDSTYNEQFF.

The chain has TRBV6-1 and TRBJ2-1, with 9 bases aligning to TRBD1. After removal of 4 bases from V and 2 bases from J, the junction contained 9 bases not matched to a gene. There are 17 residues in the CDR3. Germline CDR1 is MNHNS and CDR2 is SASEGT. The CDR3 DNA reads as TGTGCCAGCAGTGGGATCACAGGGGGCCGGACCTACAATGAGCAGTTCTTC. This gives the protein CASSGITGGRTYNEQFF.

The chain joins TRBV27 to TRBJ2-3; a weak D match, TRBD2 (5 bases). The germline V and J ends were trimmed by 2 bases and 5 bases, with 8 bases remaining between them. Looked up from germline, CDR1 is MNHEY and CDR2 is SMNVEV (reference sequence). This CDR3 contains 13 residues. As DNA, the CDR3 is TGTGCCAGCAGTTTACTCCGGGGAGATACGCAGTATTTT. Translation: CASSLLRGDTQYF.

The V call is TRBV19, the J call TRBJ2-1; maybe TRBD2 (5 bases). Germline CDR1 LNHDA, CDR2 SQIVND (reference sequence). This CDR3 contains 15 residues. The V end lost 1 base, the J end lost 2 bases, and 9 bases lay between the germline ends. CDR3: CASSIGLATYNEQFF. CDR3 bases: TGTGCCAGTAGTATAGGTCTAGCTACCTACAATGAGCAGTTCTTC. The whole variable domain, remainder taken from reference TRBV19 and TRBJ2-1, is DGGITQSPKYLFRKEGQNVTLSCEQNLNHDAMYWYRQDPGQGLRLIYYSQIVNDFQKGDIAEGYSVSREKKESFPLTVTSAQKNPTAFYLCASSIGLATYNEQFFGPGTRLTVL.